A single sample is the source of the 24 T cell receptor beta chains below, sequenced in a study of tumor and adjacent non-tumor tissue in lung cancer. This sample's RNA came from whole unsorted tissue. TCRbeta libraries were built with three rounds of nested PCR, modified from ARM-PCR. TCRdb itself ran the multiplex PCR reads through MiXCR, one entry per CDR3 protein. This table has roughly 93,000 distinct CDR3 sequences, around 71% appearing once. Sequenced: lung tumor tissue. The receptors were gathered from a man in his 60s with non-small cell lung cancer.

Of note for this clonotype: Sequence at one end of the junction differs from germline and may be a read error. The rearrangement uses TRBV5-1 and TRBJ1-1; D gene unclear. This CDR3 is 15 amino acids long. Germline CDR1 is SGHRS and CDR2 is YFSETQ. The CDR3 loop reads CANSLHGKGFNEAFF. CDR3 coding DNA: TGCGCCAACAGCTTGCATGGGAAAGGGTTTAATGAAGCTTTCTTT.

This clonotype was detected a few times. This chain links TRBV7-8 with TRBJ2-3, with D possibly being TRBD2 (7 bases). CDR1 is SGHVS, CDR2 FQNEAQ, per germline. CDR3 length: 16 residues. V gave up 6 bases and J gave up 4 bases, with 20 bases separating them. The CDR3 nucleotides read TGTGCCAGCAGTTCCGCGGGGGCCTCTAGCTCAGATACGCAGTATTTT. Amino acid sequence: CASSSAGASSSDTQYF.

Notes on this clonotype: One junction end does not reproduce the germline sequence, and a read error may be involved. The CDR3 reads CASWPRVTAFGNPPQHF. The CDR3 DNA sequence: TGTGCCAGCTGGCCTCGGGTCACGGCGTTTGGCAATCCGCCCCAGCATTTT. J is TRBJ1-5 and V is TRBV6-6; D is uncertain. This CDR3 is 17 amino acids long. CDR1 is MNHNY and CDR2 is SVGAGI in the germline V gene (reference sequence).

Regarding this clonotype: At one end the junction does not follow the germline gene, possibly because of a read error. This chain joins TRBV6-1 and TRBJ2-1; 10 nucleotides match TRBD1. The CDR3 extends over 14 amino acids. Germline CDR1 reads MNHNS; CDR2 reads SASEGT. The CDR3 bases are TGTACCAGCAGTCGACAGGGGGCCTACAATGAGAAGTTCTTC. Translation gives CTSSRQGAYNEKFF.

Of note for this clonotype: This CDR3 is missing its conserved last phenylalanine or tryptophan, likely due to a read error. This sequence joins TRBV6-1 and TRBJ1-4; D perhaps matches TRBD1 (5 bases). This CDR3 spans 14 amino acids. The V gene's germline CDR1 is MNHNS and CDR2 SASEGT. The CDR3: CANSAQGLREKLFS. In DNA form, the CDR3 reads TGTGCCAACAGTGCCCAGGGTCTAAGAGAAAAACTGTTTTCT.

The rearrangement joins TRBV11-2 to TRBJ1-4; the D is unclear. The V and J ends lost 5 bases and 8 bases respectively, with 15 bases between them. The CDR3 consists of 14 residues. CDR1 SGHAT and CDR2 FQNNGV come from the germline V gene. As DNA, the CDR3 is TGTGCCAGCAGCGCTAGTGGCGTTGAGGAAAAACTGTTTTTT. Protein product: CASSASGVEEKLFF.

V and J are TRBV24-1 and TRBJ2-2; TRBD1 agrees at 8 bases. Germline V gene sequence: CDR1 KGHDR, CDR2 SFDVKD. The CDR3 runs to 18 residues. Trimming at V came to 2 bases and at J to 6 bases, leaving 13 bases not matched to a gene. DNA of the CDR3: TGTGCCACCAGTGATTATGTGGGCACAGGGGGATCGGCCGGGGAGCTGTTTTTT. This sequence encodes CATSDYVGTGGSAGELFF.

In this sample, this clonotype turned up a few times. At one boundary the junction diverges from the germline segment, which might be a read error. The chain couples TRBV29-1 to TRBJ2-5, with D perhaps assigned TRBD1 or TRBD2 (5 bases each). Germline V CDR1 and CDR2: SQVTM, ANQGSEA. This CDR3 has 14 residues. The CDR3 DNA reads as TGCAGCGTTGAAATACGGGGTTTGGGGGAGATCCAGTACTTC. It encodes CSVEIRGLGEIQYF.

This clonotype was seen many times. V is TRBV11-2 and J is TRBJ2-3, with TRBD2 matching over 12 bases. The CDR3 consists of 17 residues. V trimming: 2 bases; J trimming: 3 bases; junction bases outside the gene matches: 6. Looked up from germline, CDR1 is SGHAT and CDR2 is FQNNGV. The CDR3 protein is CASSLRLAGGPTDTQYF. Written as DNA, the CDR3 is TGTGCCAGCAGCTTACGGCTAGCGGGGGGGCCGACAGATACGCAGTATTTT.

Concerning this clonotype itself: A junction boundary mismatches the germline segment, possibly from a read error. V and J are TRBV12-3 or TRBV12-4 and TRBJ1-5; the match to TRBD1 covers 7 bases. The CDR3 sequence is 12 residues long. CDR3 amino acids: CASRDSDQPQRF. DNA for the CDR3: TGTGCCAGCCGGGACAGCGATCAGCCCCAGCGTTTT.

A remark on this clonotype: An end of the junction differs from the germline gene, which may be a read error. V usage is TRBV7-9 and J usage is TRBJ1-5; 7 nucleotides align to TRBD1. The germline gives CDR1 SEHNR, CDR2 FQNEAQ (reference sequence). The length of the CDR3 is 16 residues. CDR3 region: CDSSLDGTVSNQPQHF. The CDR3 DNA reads TGTGACAGCAGCTTAGACGGGACAGTTAGCAATCAGCCCCAGCATTTT.

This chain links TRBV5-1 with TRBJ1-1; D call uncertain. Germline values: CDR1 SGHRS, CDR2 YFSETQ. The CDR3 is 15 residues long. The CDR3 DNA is TGCACTAGCAGTGTTGTCTCCGGAGGGCCCACTGAAGCTTTCTTT. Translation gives CTSSVVSGGPTEAFF.

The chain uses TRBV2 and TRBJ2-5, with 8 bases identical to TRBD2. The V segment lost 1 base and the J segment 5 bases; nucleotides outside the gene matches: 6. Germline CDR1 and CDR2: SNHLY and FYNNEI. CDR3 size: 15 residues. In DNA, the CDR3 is TGTGCCAGCAGTGAAGTAGGACTAGCTGTGGAGACCCAGTACTTC. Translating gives CASSEVGLAVETQYF.

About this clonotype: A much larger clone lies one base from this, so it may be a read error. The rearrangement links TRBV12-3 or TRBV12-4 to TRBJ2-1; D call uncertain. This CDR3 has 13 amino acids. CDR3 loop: CASSPRAQNEQSF. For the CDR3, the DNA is TGTGCCAGCAGTCCCCGGGCTCAAAATGAGCAGTCCTTC.

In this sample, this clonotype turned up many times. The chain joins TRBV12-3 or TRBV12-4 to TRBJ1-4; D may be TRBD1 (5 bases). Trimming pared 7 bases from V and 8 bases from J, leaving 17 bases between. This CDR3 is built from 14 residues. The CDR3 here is CASTLGGGEEKLFF. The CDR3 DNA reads TGTGCCAGCACTCTGGGGGGAGGGGAGGAAAAACTGTTTTTT.

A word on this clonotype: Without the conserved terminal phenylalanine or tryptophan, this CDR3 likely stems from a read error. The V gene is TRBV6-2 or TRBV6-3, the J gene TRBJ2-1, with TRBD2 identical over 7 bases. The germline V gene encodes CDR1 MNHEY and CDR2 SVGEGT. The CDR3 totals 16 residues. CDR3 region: CASSPHSGGSYSEQFL. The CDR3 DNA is TGTGCCAGCAGTCCACACTCGGGAGGCTCCTACAGTGAGCAGTTCTTA.

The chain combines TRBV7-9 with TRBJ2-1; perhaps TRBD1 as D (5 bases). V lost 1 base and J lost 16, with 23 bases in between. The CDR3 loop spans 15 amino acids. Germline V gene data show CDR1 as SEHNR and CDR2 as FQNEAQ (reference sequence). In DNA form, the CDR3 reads TGTGCCAGCAGCTTAGTCAGGGCCCAGAACAATGGGCAATTCTTC. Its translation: CASSLVRAQNNGQFF.

The chain's CDR3 is CSAASVLRSTDTQYF. For the CDR3, the DNA is TGCAGCGCCGCCAGCGTACTCCGGAGCACAGATACGCAGTATTTT. J is TRBJ2-3 and V is TRBV29-1; D is undetermined. CDR1 is SQVTM and CDR2 is ANQGSEA in the germline V gene. The CDR3 covers 15 residues. The V and J ends lost 7 bases and 0 bases respectively, with 17 bases between them.

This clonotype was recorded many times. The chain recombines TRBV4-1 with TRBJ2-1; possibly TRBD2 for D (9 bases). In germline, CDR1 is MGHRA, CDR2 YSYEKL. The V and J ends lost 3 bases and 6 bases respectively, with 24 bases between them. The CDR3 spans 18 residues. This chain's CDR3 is CASSQGTGIAGDRNEQFF. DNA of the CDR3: TGCGCCAGCAGCCAGGGGACAGGCATAGCGGGAGATCGCAATGAGCAGTTCTTC.

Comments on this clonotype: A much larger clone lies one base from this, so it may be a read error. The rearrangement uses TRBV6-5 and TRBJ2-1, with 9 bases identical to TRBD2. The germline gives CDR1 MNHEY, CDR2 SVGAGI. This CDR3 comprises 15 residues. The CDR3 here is CASGRPGTSINEHFF. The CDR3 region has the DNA TGTGCCAGCGGTAGACCCGGGACTAGCATCAATGAGCACTTCTTC.

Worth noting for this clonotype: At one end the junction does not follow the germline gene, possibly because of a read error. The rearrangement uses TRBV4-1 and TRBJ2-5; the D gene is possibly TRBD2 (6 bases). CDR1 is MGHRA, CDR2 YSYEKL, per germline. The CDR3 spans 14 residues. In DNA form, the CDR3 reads TGCGCCAGCAGTCGAGAGGGGACTCAAGAGACCAAGTACTTC. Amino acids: CASSREGTQETKYF.

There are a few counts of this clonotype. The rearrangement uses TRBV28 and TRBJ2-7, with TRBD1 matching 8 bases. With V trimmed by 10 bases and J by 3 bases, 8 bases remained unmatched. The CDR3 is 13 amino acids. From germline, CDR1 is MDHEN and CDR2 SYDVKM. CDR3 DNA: TGTGCCACTTCGTCCGGGACAGGCTACGAGCAGTACTTC. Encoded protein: CATSSGTGYEQYF.

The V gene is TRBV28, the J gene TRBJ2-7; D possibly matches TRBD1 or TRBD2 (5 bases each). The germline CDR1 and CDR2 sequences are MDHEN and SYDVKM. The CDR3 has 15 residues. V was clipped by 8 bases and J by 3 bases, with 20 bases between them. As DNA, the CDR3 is TGTGCCAGCGCCCTGTGGGACGCTACAAGCTACGAGCAGTACTTC. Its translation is CASALWDATSYEQYF.

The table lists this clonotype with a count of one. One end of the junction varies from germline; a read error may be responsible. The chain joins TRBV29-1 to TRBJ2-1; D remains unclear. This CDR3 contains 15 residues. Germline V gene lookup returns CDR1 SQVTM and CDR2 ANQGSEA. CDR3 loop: CRVEVKHSSYNEQFF. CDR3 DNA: TGTAGGGTTGAAGTTAAACACAGCTCCTACAATGAGCAGTTCTTC.